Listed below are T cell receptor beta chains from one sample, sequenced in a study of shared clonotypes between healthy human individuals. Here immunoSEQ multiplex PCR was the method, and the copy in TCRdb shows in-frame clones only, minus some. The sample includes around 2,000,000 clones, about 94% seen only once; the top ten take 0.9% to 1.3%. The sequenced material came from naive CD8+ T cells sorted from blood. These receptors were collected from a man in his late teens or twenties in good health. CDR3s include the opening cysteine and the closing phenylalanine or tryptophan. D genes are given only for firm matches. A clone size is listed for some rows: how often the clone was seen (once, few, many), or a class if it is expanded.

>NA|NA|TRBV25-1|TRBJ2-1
TGTGCCAGCAGTGGAGAGACAGTTTACAATGAGCAGTTCTTC
CASSGETVYNEQFF
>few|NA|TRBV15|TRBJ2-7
TGTGCCACCAGCCCGCCAGCGGAGGGTTTAGGCGAGCAGTACTTC
CATSPPAEGLGEQYF
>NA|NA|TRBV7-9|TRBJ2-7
TGTGCCAGCACCCTAAGGGGGGGGTCCGAGCAGTACTTC
CASTLRGGSEQYF
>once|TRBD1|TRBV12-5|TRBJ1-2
TGTGCTAGTGGTTTGTTCCCAGGGGGCCCCCTCTATGGCTACACCTTC
CASGLFPGGPLYGYTF
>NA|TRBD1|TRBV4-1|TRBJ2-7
TGCGCCAGCAGCTTCCGGGACAGGGCCTCCTACGAGCAGTACTTC
CASSFRDRASYEQYF
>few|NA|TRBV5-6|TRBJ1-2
TGTGCCAGCAGCACTCGGACAGCGGGATCTGGCTACACCTTC
CASSTRTAGSGYTF
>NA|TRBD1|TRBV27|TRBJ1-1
TGTGCCAGCAGTCCACGACAGGGCTCGTTGGGCGCTGAAGCTTTCTTT
CASSPRQGSLGAEAFF
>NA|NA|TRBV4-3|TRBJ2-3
TGCGCCAGCAGCCAAGATCAGGGTCCGGATAGACGAACCACTATCAGCACAGATACGCAGTATTTT
CASSQDQGPDRRTTISTDTQYF
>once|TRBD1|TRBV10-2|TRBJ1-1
TGCGCCAGCAGTGAGTCGTCAGGGGGAGGGACTGAAGCTTTCTTT
CASSESSGGGTEAFF
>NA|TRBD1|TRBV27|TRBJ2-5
TGTGCCAGCAGTTTACTAGGGGGCGGAGAGACCCAGTACTTC
CASSLLGGGETQYF
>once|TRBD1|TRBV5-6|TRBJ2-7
TGTGCCAGCAGCTTCGGGACAGGGAAGTACGAGCAGTACTTC
CASSFGTGKYEQYF
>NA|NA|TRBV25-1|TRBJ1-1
TGTGCCAGCAGTGAGGGTCTGGGGGTTGGCACTGAAGCTTTCTTT
CASSEGLGVGTEAFF
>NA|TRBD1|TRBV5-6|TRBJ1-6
TGTGCCAGCAGCGTACAGGGGGGGAATTCACCCCTCCACTTT
CASSVQGGNSPLHF
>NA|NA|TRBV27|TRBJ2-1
TGTGCCAGCAGTTTAACAGTCCTAGGAGGGGGTGAGCAGTTCTTC
CASSLTVLGGGEQFF
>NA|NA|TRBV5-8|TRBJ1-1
TGTGCCAGCAGCTTGGACACTGAAGCTTTCTTT
CASSLDTEAFF
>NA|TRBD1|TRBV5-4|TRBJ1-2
TGTGCCAGCAGCACCCAGGGGGCTGGCTATGGCTACACCTTC
CASSTQGAGYGYTF
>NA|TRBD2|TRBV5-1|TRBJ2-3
TGCGCCAGCAGCTTGGTCTCAGCGGGAGCTGGGACAGATACGCAGTATTTT
CASSLVSAGAGTDTQYF
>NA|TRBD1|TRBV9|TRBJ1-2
TGTGCCAGCAGCCTTTCCGGGACAGAGAACTATGGCTACACCTTC
CASSLSGTENYGYTF
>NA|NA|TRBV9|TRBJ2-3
TGTGCCAGCAAACGGGGTGAGGAGAGGACAGATACGCAGTATTTT
CASKRGEERTDTQYF
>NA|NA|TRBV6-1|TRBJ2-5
TGTACTACCCGGGATCATTCCTCGGAGGAGACCCAGTACTTC
CTTRDHSSEETQYF
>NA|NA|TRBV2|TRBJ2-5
TGTGCCAGCAGTGAATTCGCAGAGCCTCAAGAGACCCAGTACTTC
CASSEFAEPQETQYF
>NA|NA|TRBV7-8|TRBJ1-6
TGTGCCAGCAGCTTAGGTAGCAGAGGTCCTGGCAATTCACCCCTCCACTTT
CASSLGSRGPGNSPLHF
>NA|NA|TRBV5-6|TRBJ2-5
TGTGCCAGCAGCCCCTGGGGGAATCTTGTTGAGACCCAGTACTTC
CASSPWGNLVETQYF
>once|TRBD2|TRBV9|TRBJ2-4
TGTGCCAGCAGCGTAGACGGGGAGGGACTAGGAAACATTCAGTACTTC
CASSVDGEGLGNIQYF
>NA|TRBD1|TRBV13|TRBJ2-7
TGTGCCAGCAGCACCACCGGGACAGCTCCCTACGAGCAGTACTTC
CASSTTGTAPYEQYF
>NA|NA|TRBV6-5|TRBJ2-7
TGTGCCAGCATCCAAGACAGCTACGAGCAGTACTTC
CASIQDSYEQYF
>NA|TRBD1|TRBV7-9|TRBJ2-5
TGTGCCAGCAGCTTAGCTCAGGGGGTCATGGAGACCCAGTACTTC
CASSLAQGVMETQYF
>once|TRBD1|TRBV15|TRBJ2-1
TGTGCCACCAGCGAGCGGGGACAGGGTATGGGTGAGCAGTTCTTC
CATSERGQGMGEQFF
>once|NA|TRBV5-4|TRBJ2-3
TGTGCCAGCACCCAGCTGAACACAGATACGCAGTATTTT
CASTQLNTDTQYF
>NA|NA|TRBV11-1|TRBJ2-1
TGTGCCAGCAGCTCCCCTGAGGCCCACAATGAGCAGTTCTTC
CASSSPEAHNEQFF
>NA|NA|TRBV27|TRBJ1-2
TGTGCCAGCAGTGGGGGCCTGGACAGAACCTATGGCTACACCTTC
CASSGGLDRTYGYTF
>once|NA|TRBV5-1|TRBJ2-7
TGCGCCAGCAGCTTGGATGGCGTCGGCTCCTACGAGCAGTACTTC
CASSLDGVGSYEQYF
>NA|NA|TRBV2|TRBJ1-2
TGTGCCAGCAGTGAGGGGGCCCCATGGGGCTACACCTTC
CASSEGAPWGYTF
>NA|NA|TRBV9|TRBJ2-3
TGTGCCAGCAGCTCCGGGACTCGAGAGACGCAGTATTTT
CASSSGTRETQYF
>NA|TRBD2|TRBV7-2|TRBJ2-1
TGTGCCAGCAGCCCTAGCGGGGGGGCATACAATGAGCAGTTCTTC
CASSPSGGAYNEQFF
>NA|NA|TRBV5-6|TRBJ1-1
TGTGCCAGCAGCTTGGTACCCCAGGGCCTGCTTGAAGCTTTCTTT
CASSLVPQGLLEAFF
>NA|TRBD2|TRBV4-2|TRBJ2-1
TGTGCCAGCAGCCAAGTATCCGGGACTAGCGGGGACAATGAGCAGTTCTTC
CASSQVSGTSGDNEQFF
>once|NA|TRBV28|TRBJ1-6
TGTGCCAGCAGTTTAGTACAGAGCTCCTATAATTCACCCCTCCACTTT
CASSLVQSSYNSPLHF
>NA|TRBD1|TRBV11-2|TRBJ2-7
TGTGCCAGCAGCTTTGCAACGGGACAGGGGTACGAGCAGTACTTC
CASSFATGQGYEQYF
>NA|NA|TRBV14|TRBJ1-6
TGTGCCACCGGGAACCCTCGGCCACCCCTCCACTTT
CATGNPRPPLHF
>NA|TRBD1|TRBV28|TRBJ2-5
TGTGCCAGCAGTTTTAGCGGACAGGGGGAAGAGACCCAGTACTTC
CASSFSGQGEETQYF
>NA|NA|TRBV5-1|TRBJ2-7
TGCGCCAGCAGCCTGACCTACCCCTACGAGCAGTACTTC
CASSLTYPYEQYF
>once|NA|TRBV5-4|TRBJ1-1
TGTGCCAGCAGCCTCGGATGGGAGGACACTGAAGCTTTCTTT
CASSLGWEDTEAFF
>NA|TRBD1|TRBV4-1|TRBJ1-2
TGCGCCAGCAGCCAAACCGAGACAGGGGGAAACTATGGCTACACCTTC
CASSQTETGGNYGYTF
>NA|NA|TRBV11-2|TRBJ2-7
TGTGCCAGCAGCATAGACAGAAAAATCTACGAGCAGTACTTC
CASSIDRKIYEQYF
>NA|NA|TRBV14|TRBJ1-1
TGTGCCAGCAGCCAAGGTCCGCTGCTAGCACCTGAAGCTTTCTTT
CASSQGPLLAPEAFF
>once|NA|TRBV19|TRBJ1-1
TGTGCCAGCGCGAGCTCCGGGTGGACTGAAGCTTTCTTT
CASASSGWTEAFF
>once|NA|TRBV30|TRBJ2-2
TGTGCCTGGAGTCCCACCTCCCTGAACACCGGGGAGCTGTTTTTT
CAWSPTSLNTGELFF
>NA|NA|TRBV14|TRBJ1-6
TGTGCCAGCAGCCGACGGGGGGGCTATAATTCACCCTTCCACTTT
CASSRRGGYNSPFHF
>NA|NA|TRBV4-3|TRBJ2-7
TGCGCCAGCAGCCAAAACACGGGACCCGCCTACGAGCAGTACTTC
CASSQNTGPAYEQYF
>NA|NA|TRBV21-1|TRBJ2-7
TGTGCCAGCAGCAGCGGGACTTCCACCTACGAGCAGTACTTC
CASSSGTSTYEQYF
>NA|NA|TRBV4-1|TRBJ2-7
TGCGCCAGCAGCCAAGAATTCCGGGCCCACTACGAGCAGTACTTC
CASSQEFRAHYEQYF
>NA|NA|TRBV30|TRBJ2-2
TGTGCCTGGAGTGAGGGGCAGGGGACCGGGGAGCTGTTTTTT
CAWSEGQGTGELFF
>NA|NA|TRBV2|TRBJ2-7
TGTGCCAGCAGTGATAGTCAGGACACCAACTCCTACGAGCAGTACTTC
CASSDSQDTNSYEQYF
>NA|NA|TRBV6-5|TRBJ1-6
TGTGCCAGCAGGTACCGGGAGACTTCGAATTCACCCCTCCACTTT
CASRYRETSNSPLHF
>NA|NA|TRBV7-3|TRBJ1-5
TGTGCCAGCAGCTTAGGGGGGCAGCCCCAGCATTTT
CASSLGGQPQHF
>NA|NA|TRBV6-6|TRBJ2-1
TGTGCCAGCAGCGATGCTCCGGGAATCTACAATGAGCAGTTCTTC
CASSDAPGIYNEQFF
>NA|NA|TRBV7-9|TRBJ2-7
TGTGCCAGCAGCTTAGGCAGGCCGTACGAGCAGTACTTC
CASSLGRPYEQYF
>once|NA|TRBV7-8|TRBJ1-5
TGTGCCAGCAGCTTAGATCCACTGATGCCCCAGCATTTT
CASSLDPLMPQHF